This is a list of T cell receptor beta chains from one sample in a study of blood T cells in healthy people across ages. One entry per CDR3 protein, called by TCRdb with MiXCR from the 5' RACE reads. The sample has about 800,000 distinct CDR3 sequences; 25% are singletons. The same sample was also studied in work on T cells of mothers and their children.

Sequenced input: blood. These receptors came from a boy younger than 18 in good health. Each CDR3 is given with its conserved first and last residue. D genes are given only for firm matches. Clone size is shown for a subset of rows, as once, few, many or a class of expanded clone.

TRBV10-3	few	TRBJ2-7	NA	TGTGCCATCAGTGCTGGGGGGTACCCAGACTACGAGCAGTACTTC	CAISAGGYPDYEQYF
TRBV29-1	NA	TRBJ2-2	NA	TGCAGCGTTGGGTCGGGAGGGGAGCTGTTTTTT	CSVGSGGELFF
TRBV6-1	many	TRBJ2-7	NA	TGTGCCAGCAGTGAAGCGGGCGGAACCTCCTACGAGCAGTACTTC	CASSEAGGTSYEQYF
TRBV2	NA	TRBJ1-2	TRBD1	TGTGCCAGCGTGACAGGGCGCACTAACTATGGCTACACCTTC	CASVTGRTNYGYTF
TRBV29-1	NA	TRBJ2-2	NA	TGCAGCGTTCAGGTAGCGAACACCGGGGAGCTGTTTTTT	CSVQVANTGELFF
TRBV4-3	NA	TRBJ1-4	NA	TGCGCCAGCAGCCCTAGCCCGGGGGTCTCGGAAAAACTGTTTTTT	CASSPSPGVSEKLFF
TRBV7-9	few	TRBJ2-1	TRBD2	TGTGCCAGCAGCTTCATAGCGGGAGACAATGAGCAGTTCTTC	CASSFIAGDNEQFF
TRBV7-2	few	TRBJ1-6	TRBD1	TGTGCCAGCAGTGGGGGGACAGGGGGAAATTCACCCCTCCACTTT	CASSGGTGGNSPLHF
TRBV7-9	NA	TRBJ2-1	TRBD2	TGTGCCAGCAGCTCGGGACTACAGCTTGAGCAGTTCTTC	CASSSGLQLEQFF
TRBV7-2	few	TRBJ2-5	TRBD1	TGTGCCAGCAGCTTACCACGACAGGGGGGGTCACGAGAGACCCAGTACTTC	CASSLPRQGGSRETQYF
TRBV18	NA	TRBJ2-5	NA	TGTGCCAGCGCTCAAGAGACCCAGTACTTC	CASAQETQYF
TRBV25-1	few	TRBJ1-3	NA	TGTGCCAGCAGTAAATCCGGGGGAAACACCATATATTTT	CASSKSGGNTIYF
TRBV28	few	TRBJ2-7	NA	TGTGCCAGCAGTTTAGGCTCAGGGGTCTCCTACGAGCAGTACTTC	CASSLGSGVSYEQYF
TRBV9	NA	TRBJ2-2	NA	TGTGCCAGCAGCCCACCCGGTGATCGGCTGACCGGGGAGCTGTTTTTT	CASSPPGDRLTGELFF
TRBV2	NA	TRBJ2-7	NA	TGTGCCAGCAGTGCACCGGGACTGAGCTCCTACGAGCAGTACTTC	CASSAPGLSSYEQYF
TRBV4-2	NA	TRBJ2-3	NA	TGTGCCAGCAGCCAGGGAATGGCGGGATGCACAGATACGCAGTATTTT	CASSQGMAGCTDTQYF
TRBV18	NA	TRBJ2-5	TRBD1	TGTGCCAGCTCAATCGGACAGGGAGGAGAGACCCAGTACTTC	CASSIGQGGETQYF
TRBV2	NA	TRBJ1-4	NA	TGTGCCAGCTTGAGGGGGAGGGGAGTGATCGATGAAAAACTGTTTTTT	CASLRGRGVIDEKLFF
TRBV7-3	NA	TRBJ2-1	NA	TGTCCCAGCAGCTCGTCCCCCTACAATGAGCAGTTCTTC	CPSSSSPYNEQFF
TRBV9	NA	TRBJ1-2	TRBD1	TGTGCCAGCAGCGCTTCCGGGACAGGGAACTATGGCTACACCTTC	CASSASGTGNYGYTF
TRBV29-1	once	TRBJ2-1	NA	TGCAGCGTTGTAGTTGGAAAATACAATGAGCAGTTCTTC	CSVVVGKYNEQFF
TRBV29-1	NA	TRBJ2-3	NA	TGCAGCGTTAGACCAGCAACAGATACGCAGTATTTT	CSVRPATDTQYF
TRBV5-1	few	TRBJ1-4	NA	TGCGCCAGCAGCTTGGATTGGACTAATGAAAAACTGTTTTTT	CASSLDWTNEKLFF
TRBV28	NA	TRBJ1-4	TRBD1	TGTGCCAGCAGTCCTACAGGGGGGTATGAAAAACTGTTTTTT	CASSPTGGYEKLFF
TRBV29-1	NA	TRBJ2-5	TRBD1	TGCAGCGTTGAAGGTGGTCGGAGGGGACAGGATCAAGAGACCCAGTACTTC	CSVEGGRRGQDQETQYF
TRBV6-2/TRBV6-3	few	TRBJ2-1	NA	TGTGCCAGCAGTTACTCGGGACGGAACTACAATGAGCAGTTCTTC	CASSYSGRNYNEQFF
TRBV27	many	TRBJ2-5	NA	TGTGCCAGCAGTGGCCAGGAGGGTAAGACCCAGTACTTC	CASSGQEGKTQYF
TRBV12-3/TRBV12-4	many	TRBJ2-4	NA	TGTGCCAGCAGTACTAGCCTCAATGTAAACATTCAGTACTTC	CASSTSLNVNIQYF
TRBV28	NA	TRBJ1-1	NA	TGTGCCAGCAGTTCCACCTTTGAAGCTTTCTTT	CASSSTFEAFF
TRBV7-2	NA	TRBJ1-3	NA	TGTGCCAGCACACGCGGTGGGGACTCTGGAAACACCATATATTTT	CASTRGGDSGNTIYF
TRBV7-3	NA	TRBJ1-1	NA	TGTGCCAGCAGCTTTGCAGGGAGGAACACTGAAGCTTTCTTT	CASSFAGRNTEAFF
TRBV15	many	TRBJ2-3	NA	TGTGCCACTGCCGGGGGGACAGGTCCCACAGATACGCAGTATTTT	CATAGGTGPTDTQYF
TRBV29-1	NA	TRBJ2-7	TRBD2	TGCAGCGTAACAAGCGGGAGGGCCGTCCACGAGCAGTACTTC	CSVTSGRAVHEQYF
TRBV20-1	NA	TRBJ2-7	NA	TGCAGTGCTACGGACTTTACCTACGAGCAGTACTTC	CSATDFTYEQYF
TRBV28	few	TRBJ2-5	NA	TGTGCCAGCAGGAGGGAGGTGGGGGAGACCCAGTACTTC	CASRREVGETQYF
TRBV4-3	NA	TRBJ1-4	NA	TGCGCCAGCAGCCAACATGAAAAACTGTTTTTT	CASSQHEKLFF
TRBV2	NA	TRBJ1-2	NA	TGTGCCAGCACGGGCAGGGTCCTCTTGTCTGGCTACACCTTC	CASTGRVLLSGYTF
TRBV9	few	TRBJ1-1	NA	TGTGCCAGCAGCCCCCAGGGACACGGGAACACTGAAGCTTTCTTT	CASSPQGHGNTEAFF
TRBV13	NA	TRBJ2-1	NA	TGTGCCAGCAGCTTAGTTCAGGGTTCCTACAATGAGCAGTTCTTC	CASSLVQGSYNEQFF